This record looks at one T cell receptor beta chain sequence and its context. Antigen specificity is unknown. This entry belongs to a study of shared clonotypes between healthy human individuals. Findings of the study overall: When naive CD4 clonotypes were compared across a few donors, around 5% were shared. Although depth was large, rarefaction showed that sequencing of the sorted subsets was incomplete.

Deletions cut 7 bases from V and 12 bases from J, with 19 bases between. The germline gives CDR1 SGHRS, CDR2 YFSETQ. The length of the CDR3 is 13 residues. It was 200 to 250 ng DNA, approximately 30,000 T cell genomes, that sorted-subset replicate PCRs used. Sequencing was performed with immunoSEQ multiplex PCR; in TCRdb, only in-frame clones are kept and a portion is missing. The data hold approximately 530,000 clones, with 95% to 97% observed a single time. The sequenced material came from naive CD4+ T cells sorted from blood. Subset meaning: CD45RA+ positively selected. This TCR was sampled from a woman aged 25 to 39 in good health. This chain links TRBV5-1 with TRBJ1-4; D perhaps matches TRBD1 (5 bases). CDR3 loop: CASATWDAGELFF. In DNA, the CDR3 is TGCGCCAGCGCAACCTGGGACGCCGGGGAACTGTTTTTT.